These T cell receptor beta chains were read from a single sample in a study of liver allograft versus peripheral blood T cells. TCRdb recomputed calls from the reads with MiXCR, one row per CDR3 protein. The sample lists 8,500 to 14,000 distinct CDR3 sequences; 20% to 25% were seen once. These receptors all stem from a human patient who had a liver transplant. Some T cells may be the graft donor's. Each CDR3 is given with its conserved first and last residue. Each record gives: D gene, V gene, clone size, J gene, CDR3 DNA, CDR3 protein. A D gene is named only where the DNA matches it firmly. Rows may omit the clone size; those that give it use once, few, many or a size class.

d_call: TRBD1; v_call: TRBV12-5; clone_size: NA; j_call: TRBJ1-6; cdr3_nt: TGTGCTAGTGCCTCGCGACAGGGTGGTTCACCCCTCCACTTT; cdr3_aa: CASASRQGGSPLHF
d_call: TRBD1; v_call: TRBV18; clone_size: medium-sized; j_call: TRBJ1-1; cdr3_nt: TGTGCCAGCTCAGCACAGGGGGCGAACACTGAAGCTTTCTTT; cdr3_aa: CASSAQGANTEAFF
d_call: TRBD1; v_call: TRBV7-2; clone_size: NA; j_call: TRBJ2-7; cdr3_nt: TGTGCCAGAAGCCTCGACAGGGGGCACTCCTACGAGCAGTACTTC; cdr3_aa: CARSLDRGHSYEQYF
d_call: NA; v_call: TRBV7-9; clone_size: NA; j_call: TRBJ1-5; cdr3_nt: TGTGCCAGCAGCCCATACACGGAGTCTCGCAATCAGCCCCAGCATTTT; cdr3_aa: CASSPYTESRNQPQHF
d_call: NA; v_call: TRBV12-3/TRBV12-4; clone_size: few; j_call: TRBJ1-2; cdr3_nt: TGTGCCAGCAGTTTAGCTCTCCGTGGCAGTGGGTATGGCTACACCTTC; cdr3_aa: CASSLALRGSGYGYTF
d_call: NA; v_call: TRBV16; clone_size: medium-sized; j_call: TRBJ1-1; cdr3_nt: TGTGCCAGCCTGGGTTGGAGGGCAAGTACTGAAGCTTTCTTT; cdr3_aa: CASLGWRASTEAFF
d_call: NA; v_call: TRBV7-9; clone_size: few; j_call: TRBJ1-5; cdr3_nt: TGTGCCAGCAGCTTAGGGGGGTATCAGCCCCAGCATTTT; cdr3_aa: CASSLGGYQPQHF
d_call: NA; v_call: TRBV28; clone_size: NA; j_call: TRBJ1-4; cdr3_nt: TGTGCCAGCAGTTCCAGTGGGGAAAAACTGTTTTTT; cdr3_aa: CASSSSGEKLFF
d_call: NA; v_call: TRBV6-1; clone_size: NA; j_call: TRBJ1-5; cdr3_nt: TGTGCCAGCAGTCCCCAGGGGCCGGGTCAGCCCCAGCATTTT; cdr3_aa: CASSPQGPGQPQHF
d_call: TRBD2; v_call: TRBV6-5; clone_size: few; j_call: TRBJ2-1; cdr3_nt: TGTGCCAGCAGTACGGGACTAGCGGGAGGAGGGCGGATCCTTAGTGATTACAATGAGCAGTTCTTC; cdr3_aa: CASSTGLAGGGRILSDYNEQFF
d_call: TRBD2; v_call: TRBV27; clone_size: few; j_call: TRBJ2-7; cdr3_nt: TGTGCCAGCAGTTTTGTAGGGACTAGGTACTTTCACTACGAGCAGTACTTC; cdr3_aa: CASSFVGTRYFHYEQYF
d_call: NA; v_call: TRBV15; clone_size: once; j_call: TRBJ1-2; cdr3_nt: TGTGCCACCAGCAGAGATCTGACATCTGATAACTATGGCTACACCTTC; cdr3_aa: CATSRDLTSDNYGYTF
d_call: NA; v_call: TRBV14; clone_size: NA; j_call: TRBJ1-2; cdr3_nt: TGTGCCAGCAGCCCTATTTGGGCGTATGGCTACACCTTC; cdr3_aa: CASSPIWAYGYTF
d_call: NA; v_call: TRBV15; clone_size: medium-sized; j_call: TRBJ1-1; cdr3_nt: TGTGCCACCAGCACGAGGACAGTCATGAACACTGAAGCTTTCTTT; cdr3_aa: CATSTRTVMNTEAFF
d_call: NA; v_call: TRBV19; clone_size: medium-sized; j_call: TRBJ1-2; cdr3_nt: TGTGCCAGTAGTCCCCGGACGGGTAACTATGGCTACACCTTC; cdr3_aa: CASSPRTGNYGYTF
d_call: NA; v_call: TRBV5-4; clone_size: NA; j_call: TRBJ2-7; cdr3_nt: TGTGCCAGCAGCTTGACGGCGGGGAGCTCCTACGAGCAGTACTTC; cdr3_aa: CASSLTAGSSYEQYF
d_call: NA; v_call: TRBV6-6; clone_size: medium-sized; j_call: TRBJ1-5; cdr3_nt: TGTGCCAGCAGATCCGACCACAGGGTAGGCGACAATCAGCCCCAGCATTTT; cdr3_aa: CASRSDHRVGDNQPQHF
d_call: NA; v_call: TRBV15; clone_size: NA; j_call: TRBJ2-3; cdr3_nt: TGTGCCACCAGCAGGGGCTCGATCAACACAGATACGCAGTATTTT; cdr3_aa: CATSRGSINTDTQYF
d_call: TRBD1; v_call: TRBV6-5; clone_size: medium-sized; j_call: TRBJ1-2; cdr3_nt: TGTGCCAGCAGGCAGAGTCCCGGGACAGGGGACAACTATGGCTACACCTTC; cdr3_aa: CASRQSPGTGDNYGYTF
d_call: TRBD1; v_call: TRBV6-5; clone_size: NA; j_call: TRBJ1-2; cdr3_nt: TGTGCCAGCAGGCGGGACAGGGCTTTTGGCTACACCTTC; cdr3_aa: CASRRDRAFGYTF
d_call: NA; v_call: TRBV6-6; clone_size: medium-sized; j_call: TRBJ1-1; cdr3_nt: TGTGCCAGCAGTTACTCTGAAGCTTTCTTT; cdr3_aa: CASSYSEAFF
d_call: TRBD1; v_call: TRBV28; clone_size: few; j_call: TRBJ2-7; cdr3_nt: TGTGCCAGCAGTTTGACAGGGCCTTTCTACGAGCAGTACTTC; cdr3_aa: CASSLTGPFYEQYF